These 19 T cell receptor beta chains came from one sample sequenced in a study of blood T cell repertoires in COVID-19. The protocol was immunoSEQ multiplex PCR, while the TCRdb copy is restricted to in-frame clones and leaves out a portion. The repertoire includes under 14,000 clones, roughly 76% of them detected once, and 7.7% sits in the top ten. Sequencing input: peripheral blood. All receptors derive from a man in his 70s with active COVID-19.

The chain recombines TRBV2 with TRBJ1-2, with TRBD1 identical over 8 bases. After removal of 5 bases from V and 4 bases from J, the junction contained 6 bases not matched to a gene. The CDR3 spans 14 residues. Germline V lookup: CDR1 SNHLY, CDR2 FYNNEI. CDR3 sequence reads: CASSRRTGPYGYTF. The CDR3 region has the DNA TGTGCCAGCAGTCGCAGGACAGGGCCCTATGGCTACACCTTC.

The chain employs TRBV24-1 and TRBJ2-2, with D maybe TRBD1 (6 bases). Trimming stripped 6 bases from V and 0 bases from J, with 13 bases between. This CDR3 contains 16 residues. CDR1 KGHDR and CDR2 SFDVKD come from the germline V gene. The chain's CDR3 is CATSPIRGPNTGELFF. The CDR3 DNA sequence: TGTGCCACCAGTCCCATCAGGGGTCCGAACACCGGGGAGCTGTTTTTT.

The chain recombines TRBV7-9 with TRBJ1-5; D is unresolved. The CDR3 is 16 amino acids. Looked up from germline, CDR1 is SEHNR and CDR2 is FQNEAQ (reference sequence). With 1 base removed from V and 1 base from J, the gap between germline ends came to 11 bases. Written as DNA, the CDR3 is TGTGCCAGCAGCTTAGGGTTGGGCGGGAGCAATCAGCCCCAGCATTTT. It yields the protein CASSLGLGGSNQPQHF.

By share, this clone counts as medium-sized. V usage is TRBV6-5 and J usage is TRBJ1-2; 10 bases are a match to TRBD1. This CDR3 region has 14 residues. Unmatched junction bases numbered 10, after V lost 7 bases and J lost 8 bases. In germline, CDR1 is MNHEY, CDR2 SVGAGI. The CDR3 sequence: CASTRQGALDGYTF. The CDR3 nucleotides are TGTGCCAGCACTCGACAGGGGGCACTGGACGGCTACACCTTC.

The J gene is TRBJ2-1, the V gene TRBV9; D is undetermined. Germline CDR1 and CDR2: SGDLS and YYNGEE. The CDR3 extends over 12 amino acids. Trimming shortened V by 7 bases and J by 3 bases, and 8 bases separated the two germline ends. The DNA for the CDR3 is TGTGCCAGCGGCGGCGACTACAATGAGCAGTTCTTC. As protein: CASGGDYNEQFF. Full variable domain (missing parts from reference TRBV9 and TRBJ2-1): DSGVTQTPKHLITATGQRVTLRCSPRSGDLSVYWYQQSLDQGLQFLIQYYNGEERAKGNILERFSAQQFPDLHSELNLSSLELGDSALYFCASGGDYNEQFFGPGTRLTVL.

V usage is TRBV12-3 or TRBV12-4 and J usage is TRBJ1-6; 7 positions match TRBD1. With 5 bases clipped from V and 6 bases from J, the junction kept 1 base outside the gene matches. CDR3 length: 13 residues. The CDR3 DNA sequence: TGTGCCAGCAGTCGACAGGGTAATTCACCCCTCCACTTT. Protein: CASSRQGNSPLHF.

J is TRBJ1-2 and V is TRBV5-1; 10 nucleotides line up with TRBD1. CDR1 and CDR2 (germline): SGHRS, YFSETQ. The V gene end was trimmed by 0 bases and the J gene end by 4 bases; junction bases not matched to a gene: 3. CDR3 length: 15 residues. CDR3 sequence (DNA): TGCGCCAGCAGCTTGGGACAGGGGGCTAGCTATGGCTACACCTTC. Protein: CASSLGQGASYGYTF.

The chain joins TRBV5-1 to TRBJ2-2; TRBD1 matches 7 bases. CDR1 and CDR2 (germline): SGHRS, YFSETQ. J gave up 3 bases and V 6 bases, and 5 bases lay outside the gene matches. This CDR3 spans 14 amino acids. For the CDR3, the DNA is TGCGCCAGCACGAGGGGGCTCGACACCGGGGAGCTGTTTTTT. Its protein is CASTRGLDTGELFF.

The rearrangement links TRBV5-4 to TRBJ1-4, with unresolved D. Germline lookup yields CDR1 SGHNT and CDR2 YYREEE (reference sequence). This CDR3 contains 14 residues. Trimming removed 0 bases at V and 8 bases at J, with 11 bases between. CDR3 sequence (DNA): TGTGCCAGCAGCTTGGAGGGTAGGGAGGAAAAACTGTTTTTT. It is translated as CASSLEGREEKLFF.

This clone occurred once. The gene calls are TRBV5-4 and TRBJ1-3; TRBD1 agrees at 10 bases. Trimming removed 4 bases from V and 2 bases from J; junction bases left unmatched: 3. CDR3 size: 15 residues. The germline V gene encodes CDR1 SGHNT and CDR2 YYREEE (reference sequence). CDR3 coding DNA: TGTGCCAGCAGCGACAGGGGGCACGCTGGAAACACCATATATTTT. Translated, it gives CASSDRGHAGNTIYF.

This clone was seen a single time. This chain joins TRBV6-2 or TRBV6-3 and TRBJ1-5; 7 nucleotides match TRBD1. J gave up 2 bases and V 4 bases, and 5 bases lay outside the gene matches. The CDR3 loop spans 15 amino acids. Germline CDR1 and CDR2: MNHEY and SVGEGT. The CDR3 spells CASSFGTARNQPQHF. The CDR3 coding sequence is TGTGCCAGCAGTTTCGGGACAGCGCGCAATCAGCCCCAGCATTTT.

This clone appeared once. This chain joins TRBV19 and TRBJ2-1; TRBD2 is a possible D gene (6 bases). V was shortened by 7 bases and J by 4 bases, with 17 bases between the two germline ends. CDR1 and CDR2 (germline): LNHDA, SQIVND (reference sequence). This CDR3 region has 15 residues. The CDR3 DNA sequence: TGTGCCAGTACCCCGGGACTTCAGCCTTACAATGAGCAGTTCTTC. As protein: CASTPGLQPYNEQFF.

This clone was found once. This chain uses TRBV5-1 with TRBJ1-1, with D perhaps matching TRBD1 (6 bases). Trimming shortened V by 0 bases and J by 4 bases, and 13 bases separated the two germline ends. This CDR3 is built from 15 residues. Germline V gene data show CDR1 as SGHRS and CDR2 as YFSETQ. In DNA, the CDR3 is TGCGCCAGCAGCTTGGGGGCAGGGGACACCACTGAAGCTTTCTTT. Residues: CASSLGAGDTTEAFF.

V gene TRBV11-1 combines with J gene TRBJ1-2, with a weak D call TRBD1 (6 bases). This CDR3 spans 15 amino acids. Trimming took off 4 bases at V and 0 bases at J, with 12 bases between the two ends. The germline V gene encodes CDR1 SGHAT and CDR2 FQDESV (reference sequence). CDR3 DNA sequence: TGTGCCAGCAGCTCCGGACAGAGAGCTAACTATGGCTACACCTTC. This sequence encodes CASSSGQRANYGYTF.

This clone was seen only once. The genes are TRBV6-2 or TRBV6-3 and TRBJ2-3, with 7 bases matching TRBD2. Germline V gene sequence: CDR1 MNHEY, CDR2 SVGEGT. CDR3 length: 15 amino acids. Trimming at V came to 6 bases and at J to 2 bases, leaving 8 bases not matched to a gene. CDR3 nucleotides: TGTGCCAGCAGCCGGGCTAGCGGATTCACAGATACGCAGTATTTT. This encodes CASSRASGFTDTQYF.

The chain links TRBV6-1 to TRBJ1-5; 9 nucleotides agree with TRBD1. The CDR3 runs 16 residues. Germline CDR1 reads MNHNS; CDR2 reads SASEGT. The ends lost 4 bases at V and 2 bases at J; junction bases unmatched: 6. CDR3 protein: CASSGPGQGRNQPQHF. DNA for the CDR3: TGTGCCAGCAGTGGTCCGGGACAGGGCCGCAATCAGCCCCAGCATTTT.

The rearrangement links TRBV11-3 to TRBJ2-3; D unclear. The CDR3 extends over 13 amino acids. The V end lost 1 base, the J end lost 6 bases, and 8 bases lay between the germline ends. Germline CDR1 reads SGHNT; CDR2 reads YENEEA. The CDR3 DNA reads as TGTGCCAGCAGCTTAGGGAGCTTCGATACGCAGTATTTT. Translating it yields CASSLGSFDTQYF.

The gene calls are TRBV5-1 and TRBJ2-3, with TRBD2 identical over 8 bases. The CDR3 covers 15 residues. The germline V gene has CDR1 SGHRS and CDR2 YFSETQ. The trim removed 1 base at V and 3 bases at J, leaving 4 bases unmatched. In DNA form, the CDR3 reads TGCGCCAGCAGCTTGTACGGGGGGGTAACAGATACGCAGTATTTT. This gives the protein CASSLYGGVTDTQYF.

CDR3 sequence: CASSTGAHHTQHF. CDR3 in DNA: TGTGCCAGTTCAACAGGGGCGCATCATACCCAGCATTTT. The chain carries TRBV19 and TRBJ1-5; 7 bases line up with TRBD1. Germline V lookup: CDR1 LNHDA, CDR2 SQIVND (reference sequence). J gave up 11 bases and V 8 bases, and 12 bases lay outside the gene matches. The CDR3 has 13 amino acids.